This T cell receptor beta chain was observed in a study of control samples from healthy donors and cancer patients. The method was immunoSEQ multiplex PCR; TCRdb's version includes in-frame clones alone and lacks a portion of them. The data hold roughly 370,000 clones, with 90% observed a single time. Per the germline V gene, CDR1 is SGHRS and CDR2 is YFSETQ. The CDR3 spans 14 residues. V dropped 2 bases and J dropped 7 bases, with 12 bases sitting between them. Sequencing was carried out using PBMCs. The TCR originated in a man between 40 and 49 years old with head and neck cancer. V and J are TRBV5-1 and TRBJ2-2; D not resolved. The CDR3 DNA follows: TGCGCCAGCAGCTTTGACGGATATGGCGGGGAGCTGTTTTTT. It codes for CASSFDGYGGELFF.